Given below is one T cell receptor beta chain in context. This entry is derived from a study of blood T cell repertoires in COVID-19. The wider study: T cells, B-cell-depleted T cells, or PBMCs provided the cDNA or gDNA that served as material.

The assay was immunoSEQ multiplex PCR, and TCRdb's table has in-frame clones only and misses some. The top ten hold 25% to 35% of the sample, which has about 120,000 clones, around 87% seen once. The V gene end was trimmed by 2 bases and the J gene end by 6 bases; junction bases not matched to a gene: 8. Per germline, CDR1 MNHNY and CDR2 SVGAGI (reference sequence). This CDR3 spans 16 amino acids. This chain links TRBV6-6 with TRBJ2-7; TRBD2 aligns across 12 bases. Sequencing used peripheral blood. This TCR came from a woman aged 70-85 years with acute or convalescent COVID-19. CDR3 in amino acids: CASSYTTSGGPLEQYF. For the CDR3, the DNA is TGTGCCAGCAGTTACACGACTAGCGGGGGACCTCTCGAGCAGTACTTC.